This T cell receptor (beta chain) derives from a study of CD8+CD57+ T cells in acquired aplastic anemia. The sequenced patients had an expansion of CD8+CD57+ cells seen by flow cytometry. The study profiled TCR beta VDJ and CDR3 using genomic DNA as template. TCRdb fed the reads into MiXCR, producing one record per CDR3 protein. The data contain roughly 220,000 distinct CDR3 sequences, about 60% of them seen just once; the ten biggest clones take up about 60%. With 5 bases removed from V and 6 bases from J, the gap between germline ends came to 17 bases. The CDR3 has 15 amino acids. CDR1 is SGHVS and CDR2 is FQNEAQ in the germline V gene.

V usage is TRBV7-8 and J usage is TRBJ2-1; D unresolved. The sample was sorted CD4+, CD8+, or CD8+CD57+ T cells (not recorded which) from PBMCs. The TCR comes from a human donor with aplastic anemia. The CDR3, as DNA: TGTGCCAGCAGCCTGATGTCGGTTAGTATCAATGAGCAGTTCTTC. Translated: CASSLMSVSINEQFF.